Sequencing of this TCR beta chain was carried out in a study of T cells in Graves' hyperthyroidism and ophthalmopathy. The study's findings and limits: Blood held most thyroid clonotypes expanded above 0.001 frequency.

The study defined stable Graves' hyperthyroidism as no ophthalmopathy progression within 18 months. Diagnosis of hyperthyroidism was new in patients aged 18 to 65, and its duration was under 2 months. This clonotype appeared a few times. What it recognizes is unknown. The CDR3 regions of TCR beta were amplified from RNA transcripts. HTBI primers were employed in a first-round RT-PCR of the TCR CDR3. TCRdb reanalysed the multiplex PCR reads using MiXCR and keeps one entry per CDR3 protein. This table has hundreds of thousands of distinct CDR3 sequences, about 15% appearing once. CDR3 length: 13 residues. Germline values: CDR1 LNHDA, CDR2 SQIVND (reference sequence). Trimming stripped 5 bases from V and 6 bases from J, with 13 bases between.

Material for sequencing was blood. The V and J genes are TRBV19 and TRBJ1-1, with D tentatively TRBD1 (5 bases). This TCR derives from a woman in her late teens or twenties with Graves' hyperthyroidism. The CDR3 coding sequence is TGTGCCAGTAGTTCAGGGCGGTTGGCTGAAGCTTTCTTT. Residues: CASSSGRLAEAFF.